This TCR beta chain emerged from a study of blood T cell repertoires in COVID-19 (dated by TCRdb to 2018 to 2020). The study in broad terms: Samples from collaborators originated in the United States, Italy and Spain and spanned both the acute and convalescent phases of COVID-19. The material from the prospective study consisted of cDNA or gDNA derived from T cells, B-cell-depleted T cells, or PBMCs. The dataset comprised deeply sampled blood TCRbeta repertoires from subjects exposed to, actively infected with, or recovered from COVID-19. The repertoires were released in a freely available public database meant as a resource for research on the immune response to SARS-CoV-2. Samples came from the ongoing ImmuneRACE study (first 160 participants) plus 1,254 subjects from 6 global collaborators. Sample metadata almost always included a de-identified subject ID, COVID-19 status, age in years and sex. Where HLA class I and class II types were available, the types were taken from metadata supplied by the sample provider, not from assay-based typing.

TCRbeta CDR3 regions were amplified from genomic DNA by means of the immunoSEQ Assay, a bias-controlled multiplex PCR. In the authors' own workflow: The number of nucleated cells in each sample was estimated by amplification of reference gene primers within the assay. To quantify the absolute abundance of each unique TCRbeta CDR3 rearrangement, sequence reads were collapsed and filtered. For each sample, productive Simpson clonality was calculated as the square root of Simpson's diversity index across productive rearrangements. The source is immuneACCESS, and TCRdb retained only in-frame sequences with V and J called. Part of the clones is not carried over; for the studies checked, unresolved V genes explain less than half of this, and the remainder is unexplained. From that table come the V and J calls and clone size; the DNA was used to work out D and trimming. The sample contains more than 60,000 clones, around 80% of them found a single time. The top ten clonotypes cover approximately 15% of the sample.

As to this clone: It lacks a known antigen. No qualities accompany the bases; no much larger clone lies one base away.

Whole blood was collected in K2EDTA tubes by collaborating institutions according to the institutions' own protocols. For TCRbeta analysis, collaborators shipped samples as frozen whole blood, isolated PBMCs, or DNA extracted from either of those sample types. CDR1 and CDR2 are read off the germline V gene as SGHDT and YYEEEE. Germline trimming amounts to 5 bases on V and 11 bases on J, with 9 as the count of junction bases outside the gene matches. The CDR3 goes from the cysteine to the phenylalanine over 12 residues. The kept DNA is CDR3 alone, 36 bases in frame from the first base. What the work shows at the level of the full study, not this receptor alone: How much clinical and demographic metadata was included differed by source and by participant, and the metadata was provided uncurated.

The source material was peripheral blood. The sequence links TRBV5-6 to TRBJ1-1; 7 central nucleotides agree with TRBD1. The sequence was collected from an elderly woman with acute or convalescent COVID-19. CDR3 sequence: CASSDTGASAFF. The sequence in DNA is TGTGCCAGCAGTGATACAGGGGCATCGGCTTTCTTT.